Included here is one TCR beta chain sequence, with context. This record comes from a study of blood T cell repertoires in COVID-19. Study summary: From T cells, B-cell-depleted T cells, or PBMCs came the material, which was cDNA or gDNA.

The V and J ends lost 5 bases and 3 bases, in that order; junction bases with no gene match: 8. CDR1 is SNHLY and CDR2 is FYNNEI in the germline V gene. The length of the CDR3 is 15 residues. Per the study methods: Estimation of nucleated cell counts was performed using reference gene primer amplification. Data came from immunoSEQ multiplex PCR; TCRdb stores just in-frame clones and leaves some out. The V and J calls and clone size come from that table; D and trimming were worked out from the DNA. The sample consists of 40,000 or so clones, 70% to 90% of them appearing once. The chain recombines TRBV2 with TRBJ1-1; TRBD1 matches at 8 bases. The sample taken for sequencing was peripheral blood. This clonotype originated in a man aged 60-69 years with COVID-19, enrolled during active disease. The CDR3 is CASSPTRGRDTEAFF. CDR3 DNA sequence: TGTGCCAGCAGTCCCACCAGGGGGCGGGACACTGAAGCTTTCTTT.